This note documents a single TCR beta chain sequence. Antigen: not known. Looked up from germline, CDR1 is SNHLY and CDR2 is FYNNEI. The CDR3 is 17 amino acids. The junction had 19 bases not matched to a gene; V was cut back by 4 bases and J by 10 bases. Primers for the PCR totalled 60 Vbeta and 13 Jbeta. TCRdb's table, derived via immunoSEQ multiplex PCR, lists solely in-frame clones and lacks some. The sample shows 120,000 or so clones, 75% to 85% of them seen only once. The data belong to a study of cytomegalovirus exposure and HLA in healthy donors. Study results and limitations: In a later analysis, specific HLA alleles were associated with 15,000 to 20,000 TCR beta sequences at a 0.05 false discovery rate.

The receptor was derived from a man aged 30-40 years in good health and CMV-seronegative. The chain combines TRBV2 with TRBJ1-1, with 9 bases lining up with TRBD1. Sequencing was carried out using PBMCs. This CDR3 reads CASSGPGQGRVGVAAFF. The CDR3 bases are TGTGCCAGCAGTGGGCCGGGACAGGGAAGGGTAGGGGTTGCAGCTTTCTTT.